This T cell receptor beta chain was retrieved from a study of beta chain features in type 1 diabetes. Points from the study as a whole: Researchers report that Type 1 diabetes patients had moderately but significantly shorter TCRB CDR3s across all four CD4+ subsets. Fewer junction insertions and more nucleotide deletions appeared in type 1 diabetes patients.

CD4+ naive, central memory, regulatory and stem cell-like memory cells were sorted via CD45RO/CCR7/CD25/CD127/CD95/CD27. All sorted populations exceeded 95% purity. With 5 bases removed from V and 1 base from J, the gap between germline ends came to 8 bases. CDR1 is MNHEY, CDR2 SMNVEV, per germline (reference sequence). This CDR3 contains 13 residues. Expressed TCRB transcripts were sequenced, since all the RNA that had been isolated was reverse transcribed. Sequencing used immunoSEQ multiplex PCR; TCRdb keeps in-frame clones, though not all of them. The sample carries hundreds of thousands of clones, about 14% recorded once. About this clone itself: Its antigen remains unidentified.

Sequenced: naive CD4+ T cells from blood. The TCR comes from a man aged 18-30 years with type 1 diabetes. The chain employs TRBV27 and TRBJ1-1; no definite D call. CDR3 loop: CASSPTGNTEAFF. The CDR3 DNA reads TGTGCCAGCAGTCCGACTGGGAACACTGAAGCTTTCTTT.